Presented here are 19 T cell receptor beta chains from one specimen sequenced in a study of molecular identifiers for immune sequencing clone quantification. TCRdb passed the PCR reads through MiXCR, listing each CDR3 protein once. The data show approximately 10,000 distinct CDR3 sequences, with roughly a fifth seen just once and 1.5% to 2% held by the top ten. Sequencing was carried out using naive CD8+ T cells from blood, with Jurkat cell RNA spiked in. Sample subset: FACS-sorted CD8+CD4-CCR7+CD45RA+ naive T cells. These receptors came from a human donor in good health. Some libraries in this study had Jurkat cell RNA spiked in.

This clonotype is classed as medium-sized. This rearrangement joins TRBV30 to TRBJ2-1; D remains ambiguous. Trimming shortened V by 0 bases and J by 7 bases, and 7 bases separated the two germline ends. This CDR3 spans 12 amino acids. The V gene's germline CDR1 is GTSNPN and CDR2 SVGIG (reference sequence). Here the CDR3 reads CAWSVRSNEQFF. Written as DNA, the CDR3 is TGTGCCTGGAGTGTAAGGTCTAATGAGCAGTTCTTC. The full variable domain, in which reference TRBV30 and TRBJ2-1 provide the parts outside the CDR3, is SQTIHQWPATLVQPVGSPLSLECTVEGTSNPNLYWYRQAAGRGLQLLFYSVGIGQISSEVPQNLSASRPQDRQFILSSKKLLLSDSGFYLCAWSVRSNEQFFGPGTRLTVL.

This clonotype was seen more than once but under ten times. One base away lies a much larger clone, so this may be a sequencing read error. This chain links TRBV4-1 with TRBJ1-5; possible D gene TRBD1, 6 bases. CDR3 length: 16 amino acids. Looked up from germline, CDR1 is MGHRA and CDR2 is YSYEKL. The CDR3 protein is CASSVAGDLSDQPQHF. The CDR3 DNA reads as TGCGCCAGCAGTGTGGCAGGGGACCTTAGCGATCAGCCCCAGCATTTT.

Ten or more counts support this clonotype. This chain joins TRBV6-2 or TRBV6-3 and TRBJ1-1, with TRBD1 identical over 8 bases. V gave up 5 bases and J gave up 1 base; unmatched junction bases: 9. This CDR3 has 16 amino acids. Germline V lookup: CDR1 MNHEY, CDR2 SVGEGT. The CDR3, as DNA: TGTGCCAGCAGTCAGCTTGGAGGACAGGGGAACACTGAAGCTTTCTTT. Translated: CASSQLGGQGNTEAFF.

The rearrangement uses TRBV11-2 and TRBJ2-5; D remains ambiguous. The V gene lost 0 bases and the J gene lost 5 bases, with 4 bases spanning the gap. The CDR3 contains 12 residues. Germline CDR1 SGHAT, CDR2 FQNNGV. The CDR3 sequence is CASSLDQETQYF. The CDR3 bases are TGTGCCAGCAGCTTAGATCAGGAGACCCAGTACTTC.

This clonotype is medium-sized (0.01 to 0.1%). V is TRBV7-6 and J is TRBJ2-7; maybe TRBD2 (6 bases). The V end lost 4 bases, the J end lost 0 bases, and 19 bases lay between the germline ends. Looked up from germline, CDR1 is SGHVS and CDR2 is FNYEAQ. This CDR3 contains 17 residues. The CDR3 here is CASSSPSRGTLSYEQYF. CDR3 DNA sequence: TGTGCCAGCAGCTCCCCTAGTCGGGGGACGCTCTCCTACGAGCAGTACTTC.

By share, this clonotype counts as medium-sized. V usage is TRBV4-1 and J usage is TRBJ1-5; tentative D call: TRBD1 (5 bases). This CDR3 comprises 13 residues. V shed 1 base and J shed 7 bases, with 8 bases lying between them. Looked up from germline, CDR1 is MGHRA and CDR2 is YSYEKL. CDR3 nucleotides: TGCGCCAGCAGCCAAGGAGGGGACCAGCCCCAGCATTTT. Translated, it gives CASSQGGDQPQHF.

The table lists this clonotype with many counts. The chain uses TRBV29-1 and TRBJ1-1; no firm D call. Germline V gene sequence: CDR1 SQVTM, CDR2 ANQGSEA. Trimming took off 5 bases at V and 0 bases at J, with 4 bases between the two ends. The CDR3 runs 11 residues. CDR3 sequence: CSVLLNTEAFF. CDR3 nucleotides: TGCAGCGTTCTTCTGAACACTGAAGCTTTCTTT.

There are many counts of this clonotype. This chain uses TRBV14 with TRBJ2-5; D unclear. The CDR3 totals 15 residues. Trimming took off 0 bases at V and 5 bases at J, with 13 bases between the two ends. CDR1 SGHDN and CDR2 FVKESK come from the germline V gene. The CDR3 DNA follows: TGTGCCAGCAGCCAAGATTCGGGTCTTCTCGAGACCCAGTACTTC. It yields the protein CASSQDSGLLETQYF.

Remarks on this clonotype: With a much larger clone just one base away, this may be a read error. The V call is TRBV7-9, the J call TRBJ2-7, with D tentatively TRBD1 (5 bases). Trimming removed 5 bases at V and 3 bases at J, with 14 bases between. The CDR3 loop spans 14 amino acids. The germline V gene encodes CDR1 SEHNR and CDR2 FQNEAQ (reference sequence). The CDR3 protein is CASSKTVAVYEQYF. CDR3 sequence (DNA): TGTGCCAGCAGCAAGACAGTGGCCGTCTACGAGCAGTACTTC.

As for this clonotype: Possible read error: a much larger clone is one base away. This sequence joins TRBV5-3 and TRBJ2-7; maybe TRBD1 (5 bases). TRBV5-3 falls under the ORF class, with uncertain function. The CDR3 contains 14 residues. The V and J ends lost 8 bases and 3 bases respectively, with 18 bases between them. In DNA form, the CDR3 reads TGTGCCAGCGGCTTGGGGCTTACCTACTACGAGCAGTACTTC. It translates to CASGLGLTYYEQYF.

This clonotype is labeled medium-sized. This chain joins TRBV4-1 and TRBJ2-2, with no clear D. CDR3 length: 14 amino acids. Germline CDR1 MGHRA, CDR2 YSYEKL. Deletions cut 7 bases from V and 5 bases from J, with 14 bases between. The CDR3 DNA sequence: TGCGCCAGCAAATTAGGGTCGTTGACCGGGGAGCTGTTTTTT. Protein: CASKLGSLTGELFF.

The chain joins TRBV27 to TRBJ2-2, with D unresolved. The CDR3 has 13 amino acids. V was shortened by 4 bases and J by 6 bases, with 9 bases between the two germline ends. Germline V gene sequence: CDR1 MNHEY, CDR2 SMNVEV (reference sequence). The CDR3 spells CASSSRLSGELFF. The DNA for the CDR3 is TGTGCCAGCAGTTCTCGACTTTCCGGGGAGCTGTTTTTT.

This clonotype was observed once. This clone may be a read error of a much larger clone one base away. This sequence joins TRBV12-3 or TRBV12-4 and TRBJ2-3; D is unclear. V lost 4 bases and J lost 0, with 11 bases in between. The CDR3 runs to 15 residues. DNA of the CDR3: TGTGCCAGCAGTTGGTTCCCGCCTAGCACAGATACGCAGTATTTT. Amino acid sequence: CASSWFPPSTDTQYF.

This clonotype was seen more than once but under ten times. The rearrangement joins TRBV7-2 to TRBJ2-5; tentatively, D is TRBD1 or TRBD2 (5 bases each). The CDR3 has 14 amino acids. V gave up 5 bases and J gave up 5 bases, with 15 bases separating them. Germline V lookup: CDR1 SGHTA, CDR2 FQGNSA. The CDR3 bases are TGTGCCAGCAGCCCCCCGGGACCCAAGGAGACCCAGTACTTC. Translating it yields CASSPPGPKETQYF.

In its sample, this clonotype was seen many times. The V call is TRBV7-6, the J call TRBJ2-3; D gene uncertain. The CDR3 runs to 14 residues. Trimming took off 1 base at V and 3 bases at J, with 8 bases between the two ends. CDR1 and CDR2 from the germline V gene are SGHVS and FNYEAQ. CDR3 region: CASSLVWVTDTQYF. CDR3 in DNA: TGTGCCAGCAGCTTAGTGTGGGTTACAGATACGCAGTATTTT.

V usage is TRBV4-3 and J usage is TRBJ1-6, with 8 nucleotides matching TRBD1. The ends lost 3 bases at V and 5 bases at J; junction bases unmatched: 6. The CDR3 length is 16 residues. Germline CDR1 is LGHNA and CDR2 is YSLEER. CDR3 protein: CASSHQWGQDNSPLHF. Here the CDR3 DNA reads TGCGCCAGCAGCCATCAATGGGGACAGGATAATTCACCCCTCCACTTT.

This clonotype was picked up a small number of times. The rearrangement joins TRBV6-2 or TRBV6-3 to TRBJ2-2; 7 bases line up with TRBD1. This CDR3 is built from 14 residues. The junction had 7 bases not matched to a gene; V was cut back by 5 bases and J by 7 bases. Germline CDR1 MNHEY, CDR2 SVGEGT. This chain's CDR3 is CASSLQGFGGELFF. Written as DNA, the CDR3 is TGTGCCAGCAGTCTACAGGGGTTCGGCGGGGAGCTGTTTTTT.

This clonotype is categorized as medium-sized. This sequence joins TRBV7-6 and TRBJ2-2, with D tentatively TRBD1 or TRBD2 (5 bases each). Germline lookup yields CDR1 SGHVS and CDR2 FNYEAQ. The CDR3 covers 13 residues. V was pared by 5 bases and J by 7 bases, with 11 bases between. The CDR3 sequence is CASSPGTVGELFF. The CDR3 DNA follows: TGTGCCAGCAGCCCAGGGACGGTCGGGGAGCTGTTTTTT. Complete variable domain (other parts from reference TRBV7-6 and TRBJ2-2): GAGVSQSPRYKVTKRGQDVALRCDPISGHVSLYWYRQALGQGPEFLTYFNYEAQQDKSGLPNDRFSAERPEGSISTLTIQRTEQRDSAMYRCASSPGTVGELFFGEGSRLTVL.

This clonotype is judged medium-sized. This sequence joins TRBV10-3 and TRBJ2-2, with 13 positions matching TRBD2. Per the germline V gene, CDR1 is ENHRY and CDR2 is SYGVKD. V lost 4 bases to trimming and J lost 4 bases; unmatched junction nucleotides: 6. CDR3 length: 17 amino acids. CDR3 region: CAISGTSGRFVTGELFF. The CDR3 bases are TGTGCCATCAGTGGGACTAGCGGGAGATTTGTCACCGGGGAGCTGTTTTTT.